The next 29 T cell receptor beta chains were all read from a single sample in a study of blood T cell repertoires in COVID-19. Produced via immunoSEQ multiplex PCR; TCRdb's table is partial and in-frame only. The table lists under 200,000 clones, just over 85% of them singletons, with nearly 8.5% in the top ten. The sample taken for sequencing was peripheral blood. These receptors were collected from a man in his fifties or sixties with acute or convalescent COVID-19.

The chain has TRBV20-1 and TRBJ1-2; D unresolved. This CDR3 region has 11 residues. Trimming took 2 bases from V and 7 from J, leaving 8 bases between them. Germline-derived CDR1 and CDR2 are DFQATT and SNEGSKA (reference sequence). CDR3 DNA: TGCAGTGCTAGACTGAGGAGTGGCTACACCTTC. Translated: CSARLRSGYTF.

The DNA of the CDR3 is TGTGCCAGCAGCTTAACTCACCTCCGGGTAGGTCAGCCCCAGCATTTT. This sequence encodes CASSLTHLRVGQPQHF. The chain links TRBV7-8 to TRBJ1-5; D gene uncertain. The CDR3 has 16 amino acids. The V gene lost 2 bases and the J gene lost 6 bases, with 17 bases spanning the gap. CDR1 and CDR2 (germline): SGHVS, FQNEAQ.

This clone occurred once. V and J are TRBV28 and TRBJ1-2, with D hard to call. The CDR3 consists of 13 residues. Germline V lookup: CDR1 MDHEN, CDR2 SYDVKM. Between the trimmed V and J ends, which lost 1 base and 1 base, there was a span of 4 bases. The CDR3 nucleotides are TGTGCCAGCAGTTTATCCCATAACTATGGCTACACCTTC. Protein: CASSLSHNYGYTF.

V gene TRBV5-1 combines with J gene TRBJ2-1; tentative D call: TRBD2 (5 bases). Per the germline V gene, CDR1 is SGHRS and CDR2 is YFSETQ. V was clipped by 0 bases and J by 0 bases, with 10 bases between them. The CDR3 has 16 amino acids. The CDR3 sequence: CASSLATGSSYNEQFF. The CDR3 DNA reads TGCGCCAGCAGCTTGGCAACGGGGAGCTCCTACAATGAGCAGTTCTTC.

The V gene is TRBV7-3, the J gene TRBJ1-1; D gene unclear. Germline V CDR1 and CDR2: SGHTA, FQGTGA. With 2 bases removed from V and 6 bases from J, the gap between germline ends came to 10 bases. The CDR3 is 13 amino acids. The CDR3 here is CASSLVGVPEAFF. In DNA, the CDR3 is TGTGCCAGCAGCTTAGTCGGGGTGCCTGAAGCTTTCTTT.

This clone showed up just a few times. J is TRBJ1-1 and V is TRBV5-1; D gene ambiguous. V lost 5 bases to trimming and J lost 0 bases, with 8 bases between them. The CDR3 loop spans 13 amino acids. The germline CDR1 and CDR2 sequences are SGHRS and YFSETQ. In DNA form, the CDR3 reads TGCGCCAGCAGTAAAGAGGTGAACACTGAAGCTTTCTTT. This sequence encodes CASSKEVNTEAFF.

The chain recombines TRBV29-1 with TRBJ2-2, with 8 bases identical to TRBD2. Germline values: CDR1 SQVTM, CDR2 ANQGSEA. The CDR3 loop spans 12 amino acids. The CDR3 DNA reads as TGCTCGGTAGCGGGAATAGGAGGGGAGCTGTTTTTT. It yields the protein CSVAGIGGELFF.

The chain recombines TRBV5-4 with TRBJ1-2, with TRBD1 matching over 10 bases. The CDR3 length is 13 residues. Germline V lookup: CDR1 SGHNT, CDR2 YYREEE (reference sequence). After removal of 0 bases from V and 7 bases from J, the junction contained 0 bases not matched to a gene. The CDR3 nucleotides are TGTGCCAGCAGCTTGGGGACAGGGGGTGGCTACACCTTC. Its translation: CASSLGTGGGYTF. Full variable domain (missing parts from reference TRBV5-4 and TRBJ1-2): ETGVTQSPTHLIKTRGQQVTLRCSSQSGHNTVSWYQQALGQGPQFIFQYYREEENGRGNFPPRFSGLQFPNYSSELNVNALELDDSALYLCASSLGTGGGYTFGSGTRLTVV.

The rearrangement uses TRBV19 and TRBJ2-7; possibly TRBD1 for D (5 bases). This CDR3 region has 13 residues. Germline CDR1 is LNHDA and CDR2 is SQIVND (reference sequence). The V end lost 5 bases, the J end lost 5 bases, and 13 bases lay between the germline ends. The CDR3 loop is CASSDAHRNEQYF. CDR3 DNA sequence: TGTGCCAGTAGTGACGCCCACAGGAACGAGCAGTACTTC.

The rearrangement joins TRBV2 to TRBJ1-1; D is ambiguous. CDR1 and CDR2 from the germline V gene are SNHLY and FYNNEI. Deletions cut 0 bases from V and 5 bases from J, with 10 bases between. The CDR3 is 14 amino acids. DNA for the CDR3: TGTGCCAGCAGTGAAGCATTCTACGTGACTGAAGCTTTCTTT. Translating gives CASSEAFYVTEAFF.

The rearrangement uses TRBV5-4 and TRBJ1-2; 8 nucleotides match TRBD1. The germline CDR1 and CDR2 sequences are SGHNT and YYREEE (reference sequence). With V trimmed by 0 bases and J by 4 bases, 2 bases remained unmatched. CDR3 size: 14 residues. DNA for the CDR3: TGTGCCAGCAGCTTGGGGGACAGGTCCTATGGCTACACCTTC. This gives the protein CASSLGDRSYGYTF.

This chain connects TRBV27 to TRBJ1-2, with D perhaps TRBD1 (6 bases). Germline loops: CDR1 MNHEY, CDR2 SMNVEV (reference sequence). V gave up 6 bases and J gave up 8 bases, with 22 bases separating them. The CDR3 extends over 15 amino acids. CDR3: CASRALGQIKDGYTF. As DNA, the CDR3 is TGTGCCAGCAGGGCCCTCGGACAGATCAAGGACGGCTACACCTTC.

The V gene is TRBV6-2 or TRBV6-3, the J gene TRBJ2-7; 8 bases align to TRBD1. Losses at the gene ends were 5 bases for V and 4 bases for J; bases not matched to a gene: 10. CDR3 size: 15 residues. The germline V gene has CDR1 MNHEY and CDR2 SVGEGT. In DNA, the CDR3 is TGTGCCAGCAGTAACCCCGGGACAGGTGAATACGAGCAGTACTTC. Translation gives CASSNPGTGEYEQYF.

The chain's CDR3 is CASSQLAGGPNEQFF. For the CDR3, the DNA is TGTGCCAGTAGTCAACTAGCGGGAGGGCCTAATGAGCAGTTCTTC. The J gene is TRBJ2-1, the V gene TRBV19, with 13 bases identical to TRBD2. The CDR3 consists of 15 residues. Germline loops: CDR1 LNHDA, CDR2 SQIVND (reference sequence). V dropped 5 bases and J dropped 7; count of bases not matched to a gene: 5.

The chain has TRBV28 and TRBJ2-2, with TRBD2 as a possible D gene (5 bases). Trimming pared 5 bases from V and 6 bases from J, leaving 7 bases between. The CDR3 is 12 amino acids. Germline V CDR1 and CDR2: MDHEN, SYDVKM. Here the CDR3 reads CASSNGAGELFF. CDR3 coding DNA: TGTGCCAGCAGTAACGGGGCCGGGGAGCTGTTTTTT.

The rearrangement joins TRBV2 to TRBJ1-1, with D perhaps TRBD1 (5 bases). Germline CDR1 SNHLY, CDR2 FYNNEI. CDR3 length: 15 residues. The V end was cut by 4 bases, the J end by 1 base, with 13 bases between. The CDR3: CASSATDRKNTEAFF. DNA of the CDR3: TGTGCCAGCAGTGCGACCGACAGAAAGAACACTGAAGCTTTCTTT.

V and J are TRBV19 and TRBJ2-1; TRBD2 aligns across 11 bases. Germline CDR1 and CDR2: LNHDA and SQIVND (reference sequence). CDR3 length equals 14 residues. J lost 4 bases, V lost 7 bases, and 3 bases had no gene match. The CDR3 DNA sequence: TGTGCCAGTACCCGGACTAGCGGGTACAATGAGCAGTTCTTC. It yields the protein CASTRTSGYNEQFF.

V is TRBV6-6 and J is TRBJ1-4; 8 nucleotides align to TRBD1. In germline, CDR1 is MNHNY, CDR2 SVGAGI (reference sequence). With V trimmed by 5 bases and J by 4 bases, 6 bases remained unmatched. The CDR3 sequence is 15 residues long. The chain's CDR3 is CASSRGTGINEKLFF. Here the CDR3 DNA reads TGTGCCAGCAGTAGGGGGACAGGAATTAATGAAAAACTGTTTTTT.

This clone has a handful of counts. The CDR3 region is CASSQNPTGWKNIQYF. CDR3 bases: TGTGCCAGCAGCCAAAACCCCACGGGGTGGAAAAACATTCAGTACTTC. The chain combines TRBV14 with TRBJ2-4; D possibly corresponds to TRBD2 (5 bases). Germline V gene data show CDR1 as SGHDN and CDR2 as FVKESK. Trimming removed 2 bases at V and 4 bases at J, with 15 bases between. This CDR3 region has 16 residues.

The CDR3 coding sequence is TGTGCCAGTAGTAGACACAGGGGGCAGGGCCAGCCCCAGCATTTT. The encoded protein is CASSRHRGQGQPQHF. The rearrangement joins TRBV19 to TRBJ1-5; 9 bases are a match to TRBD1. CDR3 size: 15 residues. The germline gives CDR1 LNHDA, CDR2 SQIVND (reference sequence). The ends lost 4 bases at V and 7 bases at J; junction bases unmatched: 8.

This sequence joins TRBV5-5 and TRBJ1-5; 11 nucleotides align to TRBD1. This CDR3 contains 15 residues. The J segment lost 5 bases and the V segment lost 7 bases, leaving 8 bases of the junction unmatched. Germline assignment: CDR1 SGHKS and CDR2 YYEKEE (reference sequence). CDR3 in DNA: TGTGCCAGCGGAGAAGGGGACAGGGGGTATCAGCCCCAGCATTTT. Protein sequence: CASGEGDRGYQPQHF.

The chain joins TRBV6-1 to TRBJ2-7; 7 bases match TRBD1. This CDR3 spans 15 amino acids. Germline V gene sequence: CDR1 MNHNS, CDR2 SASEGT. Trimming took 1 base from V and 4 from J; bases not matched to a gene: 7. Here the CDR3 DNA reads TGTGCCAGCAGTGAAGGGTGGCAGGGGGTATACGAGCAGTACTTC. It encodes CASSEGWQGVYEQYF.

The chain couples TRBV11-3 to TRBJ2-1, with TRBD2 matching 12 bases. Per the germline V gene, CDR1 is SGHNT and CDR2 is YENEEA. Trimming removed 3 bases from V and 5 bases from J; junction bases left unmatched: 5. CDR3 length equals 16 residues. DNA of the CDR3: TGTGCCAGCAGCTTTACTAGCGGGAGGTACGACAATGAGCAGTTCTTC. It translates to CASSFTSGRYDNEQFF.

The chain carries TRBV9 and TRBJ2-1; tentative D call: TRBD2 (5 bases). Germline V CDR1 and CDR2: SGDLS, YYNGEE. V was trimmed by 4 bases and J by 4 bases, leaving 9 bases between them. The CDR3 sequence is 13 residues long. CDR3: CASSPGGYNEQFF. CDR3 DNA: TGTGCCAGCAGCCCCGGCGGGTACAATGAGCAGTTCTTC.

J is TRBJ2-3 and V is TRBV1; TRBD1 is the table's D call, not checked against the DNA. TRBV1 counts as a pseudogene. The CDR3 extends over 17 amino acids. The CDR3 protein is CTSTQPQDRGQTDTQYF. For the CDR3, the DNA is TGCACCAGCACCCAACCCCAGGACAGGGGACAGACAGATACGCAGTATTTT.

V and J are TRBV18 and TRBJ2-2; D perhaps matches TRBD1 (5 bases). CDR3 length: 15 residues. The germline CDR1 and CDR2 sequences are KGHSH and LQKENI. V was trimmed by 3 bases and J by 1 base, leaving 9 bases between them. CDR3 DNA sequence: TGTGCCAGCTCACCTTTCGGACAGAACACCGGGGAGCTGTTTTTT. It yields the protein CASSPFGQNTGELFF.

This chain joins TRBV3-1 (or the pseudogene TRBV3-2) and TRBJ1-3, with D unclear. The germline CDR1 and CDR2 sequences are LGHDT and YNNKEL (reference sequence). The CDR3 length is 13 residues. V was pared by 0 bases and J by 4 bases, with 4 bases between. In nucleotides, the CDR3 is TGTGCCAGCAGCCAAGACTTGGGAAACACCATATATTTT. Its translation is CASSQDLGNTIYF.

The chain carries TRBV2 and TRBJ2-1, with TRBD2 identical over 14 bases. Germline V gene lookup returns CDR1 SNHLY and CDR2 FYNNEI. CDR3 length: 16 amino acids. Trimming at V came to 5 bases and at J to 7 bases, leaving 7 bases not matched to a gene. The DNA of the CDR3 is TGTGCCAGCAGTCCTTTAGGACTAGCGGGGGGTAATGAGCAGTTCTTC. Protein product: CASSPLGLAGGNEQFF.

The J gene is TRBJ1-5, the V gene TRBV19; the D gene is possibly TRBD1 (6 bases). V was shortened by 3 bases and J by 0 bases, with 9 bases between the two germline ends. The V gene's germline CDR1 is LNHDA and CDR2 SQIVND (reference sequence). This CDR3 spans 15 amino acids. The DNA of the CDR3 is TGTGCCAGTAGTATCCAGGGACATAGCAATCAGCCCCAGCATTTT. This gives the protein CASSIQGHSNQPQHF.